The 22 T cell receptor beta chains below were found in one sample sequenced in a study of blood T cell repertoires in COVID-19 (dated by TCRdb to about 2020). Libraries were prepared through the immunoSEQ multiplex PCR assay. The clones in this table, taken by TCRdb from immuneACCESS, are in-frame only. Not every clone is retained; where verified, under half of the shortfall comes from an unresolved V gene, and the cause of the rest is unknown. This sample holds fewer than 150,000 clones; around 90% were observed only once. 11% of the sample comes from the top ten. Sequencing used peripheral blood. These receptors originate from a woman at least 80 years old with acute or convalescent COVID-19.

Here the CDR3 DNA reads TGTGCCAGCAGCTTAGTTAACAGAGGAGGGGATGAAAAACTGTTTTTT. Translated: CASSLVNRGGDEKLFF. This chain uses TRBV7-2 with TRBJ1-4, with D possibly matching TRBD1 (5 bases). Per the germline V gene, CDR1 is SGHTA and CDR2 is FQGNSA. This CDR3 has 16 amino acids. V lost 1 base and J lost 6, with 15 bases in between.

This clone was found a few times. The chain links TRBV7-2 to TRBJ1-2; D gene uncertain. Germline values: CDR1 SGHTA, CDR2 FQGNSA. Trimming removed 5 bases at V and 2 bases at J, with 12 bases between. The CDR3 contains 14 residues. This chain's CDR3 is CASSPSMGNYGYTF. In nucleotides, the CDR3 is TGTGCCAGCAGCCCTAGCATGGGAAACTATGGCTACACCTTC.

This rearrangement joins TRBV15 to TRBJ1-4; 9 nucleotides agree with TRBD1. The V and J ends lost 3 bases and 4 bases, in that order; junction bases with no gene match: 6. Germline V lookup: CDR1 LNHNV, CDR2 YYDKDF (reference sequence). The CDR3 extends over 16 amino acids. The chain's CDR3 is CATSRGTGNHNEKLFF. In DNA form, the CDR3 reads TGTGCCACCAGCAGGGGGACAGGGAACCATAATGAAAAACTGTTTTTT.

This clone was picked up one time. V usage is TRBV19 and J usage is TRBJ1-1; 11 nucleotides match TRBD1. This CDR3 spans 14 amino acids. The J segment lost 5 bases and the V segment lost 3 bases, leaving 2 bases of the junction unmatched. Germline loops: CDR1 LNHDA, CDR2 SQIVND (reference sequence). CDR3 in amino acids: CASSMGQGVTEAFF. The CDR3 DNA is TGTGCCAGTAGTATGGGACAGGGGGTTACTGAAGCTTTCTTT.

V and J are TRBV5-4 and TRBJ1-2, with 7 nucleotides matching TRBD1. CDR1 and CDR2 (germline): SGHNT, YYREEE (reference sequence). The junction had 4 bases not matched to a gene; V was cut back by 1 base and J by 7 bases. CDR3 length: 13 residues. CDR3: CASSLTGVTGYTF. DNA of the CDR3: TGTGCCAGCAGCTTGACAGGGGTGACTGGCTACACCTTC.

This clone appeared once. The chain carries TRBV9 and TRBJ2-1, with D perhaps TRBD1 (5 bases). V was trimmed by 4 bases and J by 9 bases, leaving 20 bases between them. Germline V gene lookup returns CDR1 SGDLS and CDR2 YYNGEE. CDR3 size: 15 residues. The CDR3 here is CASSITLQHRTEQFF. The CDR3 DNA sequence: TGTGCCAGCAGCATTACCCTCCAGCACAGGACTGAGCAGTTCTTC.

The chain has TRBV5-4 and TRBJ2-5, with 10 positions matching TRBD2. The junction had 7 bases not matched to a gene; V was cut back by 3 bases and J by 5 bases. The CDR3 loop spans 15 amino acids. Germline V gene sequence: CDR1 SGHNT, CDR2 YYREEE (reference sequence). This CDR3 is CASSSPAGGHETQYF. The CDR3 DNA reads TGTGCCAGCAGCTCTCCAGCGGGGGGGCACGAGACCCAGTACTTC.

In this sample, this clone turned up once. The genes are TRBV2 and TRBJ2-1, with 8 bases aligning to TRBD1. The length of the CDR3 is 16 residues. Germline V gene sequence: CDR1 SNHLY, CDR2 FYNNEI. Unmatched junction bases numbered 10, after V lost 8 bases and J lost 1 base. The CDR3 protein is CASGRGLVGSYNEQFF. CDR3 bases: TGTGCCAGCGGCAGGGGGCTTGTCGGGTCCTACAATGAGCAGTTCTTC.

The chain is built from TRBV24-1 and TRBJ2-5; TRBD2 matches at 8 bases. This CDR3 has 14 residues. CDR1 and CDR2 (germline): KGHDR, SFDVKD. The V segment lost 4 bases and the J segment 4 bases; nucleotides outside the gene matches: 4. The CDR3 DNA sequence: TGTGCCACCAGTGACCCTACTAGCGGAGAGACCCAGTACTTC. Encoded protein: CATSDPTSGETQYF.

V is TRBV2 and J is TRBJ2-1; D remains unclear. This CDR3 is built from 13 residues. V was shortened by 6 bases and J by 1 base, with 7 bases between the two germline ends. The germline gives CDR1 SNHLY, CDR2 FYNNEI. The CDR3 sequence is CASRFPSYNEQFF. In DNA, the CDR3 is TGTGCCAGCAGATTCCCATCCTACAATGAGCAGTTCTTC.

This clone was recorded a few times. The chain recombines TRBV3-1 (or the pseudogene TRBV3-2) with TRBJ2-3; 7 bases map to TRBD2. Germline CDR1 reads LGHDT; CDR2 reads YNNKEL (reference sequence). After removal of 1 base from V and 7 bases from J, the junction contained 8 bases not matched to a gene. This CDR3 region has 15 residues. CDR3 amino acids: CASSQVFAGVNTQYF. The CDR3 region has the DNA TGTGCCAGCAGCCAAGTTTTCGCGGGGGTAAATACGCAGTATTTT.

The CDR3 DNA sequence: TGTGCCACCAGCAGACGACAGGGTCGCCTAGACGGGGAGCTGTTTTTT. Translated, it gives CATSRRQGRLDGELFF. The chain links TRBV15 to TRBJ2-2, with TRBD1 matching over 7 bases. With V trimmed by 2 bases and J by 7 bases, 10 bases remained unmatched. Germline V lookup: CDR1 LNHNV, CDR2 YYDKDF (reference sequence). The length of the CDR3 is 16 residues. The full variable domain, completed using reference TRBV15 and TRBJ2-2, is DAMVIQNPRYQVTQFGKPVTLSCSQTLNHNVMYWYQQKSSQAPKLLFHYYDKDFNNEADTPDNFQSRRPNTSFCFLDIRSPGLGDTAMYLCATSRRQGRLDGELFFGEGSRLTVL.

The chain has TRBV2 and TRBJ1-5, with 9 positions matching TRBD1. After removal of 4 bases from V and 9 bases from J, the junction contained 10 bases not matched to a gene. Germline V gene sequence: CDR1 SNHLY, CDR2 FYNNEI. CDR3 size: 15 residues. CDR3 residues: CASSGLRDRARPQHF. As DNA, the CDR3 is TGTGCCAGCAGTGGACTCCGGGACAGGGCCCGGCCCCAGCATTTT. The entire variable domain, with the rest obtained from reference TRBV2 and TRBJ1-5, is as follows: EPEVTQTPSHQVTQMGQEVILRCVPISNHLYFYWYRQILGQKVEFLVSFYNNEISEKSEIFDDQFSVERPDGSNFTLKIRSTKLEDSAMYFCASSGLRDRARPQHFGDGTRLSIL.

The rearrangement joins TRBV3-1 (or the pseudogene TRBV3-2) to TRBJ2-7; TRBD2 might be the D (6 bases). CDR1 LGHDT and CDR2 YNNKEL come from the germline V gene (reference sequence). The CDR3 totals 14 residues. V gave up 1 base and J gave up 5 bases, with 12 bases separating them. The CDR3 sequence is CASSQGSGVHEQYF. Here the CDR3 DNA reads TGTGCCAGCAGCCAAGGGTCGGGGGTCCACGAGCAGTACTTC.

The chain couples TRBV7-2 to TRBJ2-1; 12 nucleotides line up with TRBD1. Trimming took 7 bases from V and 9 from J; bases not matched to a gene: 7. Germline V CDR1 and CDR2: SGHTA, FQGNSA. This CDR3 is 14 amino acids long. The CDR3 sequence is CASNRDRGPREQFF. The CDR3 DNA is TGTGCCAGCAACCGGGACAGGGGGCCGCGTGAGCAGTTCTTC.

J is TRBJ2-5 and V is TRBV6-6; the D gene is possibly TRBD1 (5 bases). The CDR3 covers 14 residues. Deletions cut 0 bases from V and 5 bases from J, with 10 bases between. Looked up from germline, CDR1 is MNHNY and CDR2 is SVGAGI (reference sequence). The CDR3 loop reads CASSYSSRQETQYF. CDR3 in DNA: TGTGCCAGCAGTTACTCGAGTAGACAGGAGACCCAGTACTTC.

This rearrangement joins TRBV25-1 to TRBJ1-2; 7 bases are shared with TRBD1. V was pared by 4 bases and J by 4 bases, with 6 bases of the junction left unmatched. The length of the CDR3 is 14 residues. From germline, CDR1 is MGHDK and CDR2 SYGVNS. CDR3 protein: CASSVSGGGYGYTF. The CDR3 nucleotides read TGTGCCAGCAGTGTCTCAGGGGGAGGCTATGGCTACACCTTC.

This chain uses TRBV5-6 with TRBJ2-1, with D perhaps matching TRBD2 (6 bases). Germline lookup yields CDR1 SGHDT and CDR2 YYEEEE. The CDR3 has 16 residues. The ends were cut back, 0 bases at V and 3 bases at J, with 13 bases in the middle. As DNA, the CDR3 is TGTGCCAGCAGCTTGGTAGGCGGGGCACTCTACAATGAGCAGTTCTTC. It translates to CASSLVGGALYNEQFF.

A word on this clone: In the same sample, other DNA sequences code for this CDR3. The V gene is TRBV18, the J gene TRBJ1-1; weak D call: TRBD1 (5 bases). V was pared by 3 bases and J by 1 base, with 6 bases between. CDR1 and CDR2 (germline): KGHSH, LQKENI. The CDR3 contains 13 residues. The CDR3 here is CASSPTANTEAFF. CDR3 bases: TGTGCCAGCTCACCGACAGCGAACACTGAAGCTTTCTTT.

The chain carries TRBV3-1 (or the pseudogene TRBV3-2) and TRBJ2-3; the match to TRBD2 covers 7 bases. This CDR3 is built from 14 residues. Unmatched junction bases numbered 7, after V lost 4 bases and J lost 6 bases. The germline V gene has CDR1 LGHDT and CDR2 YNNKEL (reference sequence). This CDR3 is CASSPRLAGDTQYF. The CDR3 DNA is TGTGCCAGCAGCCCTAGACTAGCAGGGGATACGCAGTATTTT.

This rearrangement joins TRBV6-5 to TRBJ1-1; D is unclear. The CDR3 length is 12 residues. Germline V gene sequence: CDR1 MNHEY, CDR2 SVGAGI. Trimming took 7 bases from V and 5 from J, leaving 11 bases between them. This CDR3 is CASTGSGTEAFF. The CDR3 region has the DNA TGTGCCAGCACCGGGAGCGGGACTGAAGCTTTCTTT.

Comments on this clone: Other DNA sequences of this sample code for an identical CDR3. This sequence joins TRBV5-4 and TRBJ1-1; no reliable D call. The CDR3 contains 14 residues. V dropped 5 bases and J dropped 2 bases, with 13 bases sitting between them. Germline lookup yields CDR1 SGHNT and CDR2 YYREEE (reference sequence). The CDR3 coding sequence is TGTGCCAGCAGTCCCTGGGAGGGAAACACTGAAGCTTTCTTT. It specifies CASSPWEGNTEAFF.